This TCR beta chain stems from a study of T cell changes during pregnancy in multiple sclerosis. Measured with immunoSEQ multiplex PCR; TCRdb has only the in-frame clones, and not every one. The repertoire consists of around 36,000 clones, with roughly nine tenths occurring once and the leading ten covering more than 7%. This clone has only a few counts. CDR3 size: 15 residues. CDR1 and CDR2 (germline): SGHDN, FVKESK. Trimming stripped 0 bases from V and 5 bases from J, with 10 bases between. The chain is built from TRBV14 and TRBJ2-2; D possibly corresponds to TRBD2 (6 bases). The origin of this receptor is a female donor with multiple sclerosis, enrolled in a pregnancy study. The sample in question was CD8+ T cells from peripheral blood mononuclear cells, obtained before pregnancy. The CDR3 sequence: CASSQETSRTGELFF. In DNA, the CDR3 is TGTGCCAGCAGCCAAGAAACTAGCAGAACCGGGGAGCTGTTTTTT.